Listed below are T cell receptor beta chains from one sample, sequenced in a study of blood T cell repertoires in COVID-19. The method was immunoSEQ multiplex PCR; TCRdb's version includes in-frame clones alone and lacks a portion of them. The repertoire includes 20,000 to 25,000 clones, 75% to 90% of them detected once, and more than 10% sits in the top ten. Material: peripheral blood. The source of these receptors is a woman older than 75 with active or convalescent COVID-19. CDR3s include the opening cysteine and the closing phenylalanine or tryptophan. The D gene is left open where the match is weak. Size is omitted from some rows. Given values are once, few, many or a class for expanded clones.

clone_size | d_call | j_call | v_call | cdr3_aa | cdr3_nt
NA | NA | TRBJ1-2 | TRBV11-2 | CASSLGAGDLYTF | TGTGCCAGCAGCCTAGGGGCGGGGGACCTCTACACCTTC
NA | TRBD1 | TRBJ2-6 | TRBV30 | CAWRRGRLSSGANVLTF | TGTGCCTGGAGGAGGGGGCGATTAAGCTCTGGGGCCAACGTCCTGACTTTC
few | TRBD2 | TRBJ2-5 | TRBV6-1 | CASREGASGMETQYF | TGTGCCAGCAGGGAAGGGGCTAGCGGGATGGAGACCCAGTACTTC
NA | NA | TRBJ2-3 | TRBV5-1 | CASSLVGAGATDTQYF | TGCGCCAGCAGCTTGGTTGGGGCAGGGGCCACAGATACGCAGTATTTT
NA | NA | TRBJ2-3 | TRBV27 | CASSLILGADTQYF | TGTGCCAGCAGTTTAATTCTGGGCGCAGATACGCAGTATTTT
once | NA | TRBJ2-7 | TRBV6-5 | CASMSSTYEQYF | TGTGCCAGCATGTCGAGTACCTACGAGCAGTACTTC
once | TRBD2 | TRBJ2-7 | TRBV28 | CASSYSGRAYEQYF | TGTGCCAGCAGTTATAGCGGGAGGGCCTACGAGCAGTACTTC
NA | NA | TRBJ2-1 | TRBV7-9 | CASSPIRLGSYNEQFF | TGTGCCAGCAGCCCGATTCGACTGGGCTCCTACAATGAGCAGTTCTTC
NA | TRBD1 | TRBJ2-7 | TRBV6-1 | CASSGGTGRHRYEQYF | TGTGCCAGCAGTGGCGGGACAGGGCGGCACAGGTACGAGCAGTACTTC
NA | NA | TRBJ1-4 | TRBV30 | CAWSPRGRGEKLFF | TGTGCCTGGAGTCCCAGGGGCCGAGGTGAAAAACTGTTTTTT
NA | TRBD1 | TRBJ1-6 | TRBV7-2 | CASSLDRVPYSPLHF | TGTGCCAGCAGCCTGGACAGGGTACCATATTCACCCCTCCACTTT
NA | TRBD2 | TRBJ2-7 | TRBV28 | CASRGQGTSVLSPTYEQYF | TGTGCCAGCAGGGGGCAGGGGACTAGCGTTCTTAGTCCCACCTACGAGCAGTACTTC
once | NA | TRBJ2-5 | TRBV11-2 | CASSPHQGGKETQYF | TGTGCCAGCAGCCCCCACCAGGGCGGAAAAGAGACCCAGTACTTC
NA | TRBD1 | TRBJ2-1 | TRBV11-2 | CASSLSGQVYNEQFF | TGTGCCAGCAGCTTATCAGGACAGGTTTACAATGAGCAGTTCTTC
NA | NA | TRBJ2-2 | TRBV11-3 | CASSLGTVTNTGELFF | TGTGCCAGCAGCTTAGGGACAGTAACGAACACCGGGGAGCTGTTTTTT
NA | TRBD1 | TRBJ1-2 | TRBV5-8 | CASSLGQGRDITF | TGTGCCAGCAGCTTGGGACAGGGCCGAGACATCACCTTC
once | TRBD1 | TRBJ1-5 | TRBV19 | CASGQGDRSNQPQHF | TGTGCCAGCGGACAGGGGGACCGGTCCAATCAGCCCCAGCATTTT
NA | TRBD1 | TRBJ2-1 | TRBV10-1 | CASSVISGQGADNEQFF | TGCGCCAGCAGTGTGATTTCTGGACAGGGGGCTGACAATGAGCAGTTCTTC
few | NA | TRBJ1-2 | TRBV7-9 | CASSGPGGGYTF | TGTGCCAGCAGCGGACCGGGGGGCGGCTACACCTTC
NA | TRBD2 | TRBJ2-7 | TRBV11-3 | CASSPNGLAGVYEQYF | TGTGCCAGCAGCCCGAACGGACTAGCGGGAGTCTACGAGCAGTACTTC
NA | NA | TRBJ1-3 | TRBV6-5 | CASSLQSSGNTIYF | TGTGCCAGCAGCCTACAGAGCTCTGGAAACACCATATATTTT
NA | NA | TRBJ1-2 | TRBV5-3 | CARSLREANYGYTF | TGTGCCAGAAGCTTGAGAGAGGCTAACTATGGCTACACCTTC
once | NA | TRBJ2-7 | TRBV21-1 | CASSPRGQGPGEQYF | TGTGCCAGCAGCCCTCGGGGACAGGGGCCAGGCGAGCAGTACTTC
NA | TRBD2 | TRBJ2-1 | TRBV7-2 | CASSSLAGSYNEQFF | TGTGCCAGCAGCTCCCTAGCGGGGTCCTACAATGAGCAGTTCTTC
NA | NA | TRBJ2-7 | TRBV3-1/TRBV3-2 | CASSQVPTGYLPYEQYF | TGTGCCAGCAGCCAAGTCCCGACAGGATATTTACCCTACGAGCAGTACTTC
NA | TRBD1 | TRBJ2-7 | TRBV4-1 | CASSQDSVGTASYEQYF | TGCGCCAGCAGCCAAGATTCAGTGGGGACAGCTTCCTACGAGCAGTACTTC
NA | TRBD2 | TRBJ2-5 | TRBV5-1 | CASSIGLALETQYF | TGCGCCAGCAGCATAGGACTAGCCTTGGAGACCCAGTACTTC
few | NA | TRBJ2-3 | TRBV28 | CASNLQGASTDTQYF | TGTGCCAGCAACCTGCAAGGGGCTAGCACAGATACGCAGTATTTT
NA | TRBD2 | TRBJ2-1 | TRBV5-1 | CASSSGGTSAYSYNEQFF | TGCGCCAGCAGCTCAGGCGGGACTAGCGCTTACTCCTACAATGAGCAGTTCTTC
NA | TRBD2 | TRBJ2-1 | TRBV4-3 | CASSQDPLTAGGIYNEQFF | TGCGCCAGCAGCCAAGATCCTTTAACAGCGGGGGGTATCTACAATGAGCAGTTCTTC
NA | NA | TRBJ2-1 | TRBV4-1 | CASSQQGWFNEQFF | TGCGCCAGCAGCCAACAGGGGTGGTTCAATGAGCAGTTCTTC
NA | NA | TRBJ1-4 | TRBV6-5 | CASSYGRGSTNEKLFF | TGTGCCAGCAGTTACGGGAGGGGTTCAACTAATGAAAAACTGTTTTTT
NA | TRBD1 | TRBJ1-5 | TRBV24-1 | CATSGGQGAYSQPQHF | TGTGCCACCAGTGGAGGACAGGGGGCTTATAGTCAGCCCCAGCATTTT
NA | NA | TRBJ2-7 | TRBV6-2/TRBV6-3 | CASSYLAKLYEQYF | TGTGCCAGCAGTTACTTGGCCAAATTGTACGAGCAGTACTTC
NA | TRBD2 | TRBJ2-2 | TRBV4-2 | CASSQDTARGLNGELFF | TGTGCCAGCAGCCAAGATACCGCGCGGGGGTTGAACGGGGAGCTGTTTTTT
once | TRBD2 | TRBJ2-1 | TRBV5-4 | CASSRTSGRAEEQFF | TGTGCCAGCAGCCGGACTAGCGGGAGGGCGGAAGAGCAGTTCTTC
NA | TRBD1 | TRBJ1-2 | TRBV7-2 | CASSFWTGSLRGYGYTF | TGTGCCAGCAGCTTTTGGACAGGGTCCCTAAGGGGCTATGGCTACACCTTC
NA | NA | TRBJ2-2 | TRBV5-1 | CASSLWGDSYDTGELFF | TGCGCCAGCAGCTTGTGGGGGGACAGCTATGACACCGGGGAGCTGTTTTTT
NA | TRBD1 | TRBJ2-7 | TRBV4-2 | CASSQDGGLTGGAGEQYF | TGTGCCAGCAGCCAAGATGGTGGACTGACAGGGGGGGCCGGGGAGCAGTACTTC
NA | TRBD1 | TRBJ2-7 | TRBV9 | CASSPHRDSSYEQYF | TGTGCCAGCAGCCCCCATCGGGACAGTTCCTACGAGCAGTACTTC
NA | TRBD1 | TRBJ2-1 | TRBV19 | CASSKTGDRYNEQFF | TGTGCCAGTAGCAAAACAGGGGATCGGTACAATGAGCAGTTCTTC
NA | NA | TRBJ1-1 | TRBV9 | CASSVAAQGEAFF | TGTGCCAGCAGCGTAGCTGCGCAGGGTGAAGCTTTCTTT
NA | NA | TRBJ1-1 | TRBV21-1 | CASSSDGTGGTERVAFF | TGTGCCAGCAGCAGTGATGGGACAGGGGGCACAGAGCGGGTGGCTTTCTTT
few | TRBD1 | TRBJ2-5 | TRBV9 | CASSPRQGDYQETQYF | TGTGCCAGCAGCCCTCGACAGGGGGATTATCAAGAGACCCAGTACTTC
NA | NA | TRBJ2-3 | TRBV28 | CASRRDTDTQYF | TGTGCCAGCAGAAGAGACACAGATACGCAGTATTTT
NA | TRBD1 | TRBJ2-7 | TRBV27 | CASSPRQGVFVEQYF | TGTGCCAGCAGTCCTCGACAGGGTGTGTTTGTGGAGCAGTACTTC
NA | NA | TRBJ1-5 | TRBV18 | CASSPAGVGNQPQHF | TGTGCCAGCTCACCAGCGGGGGTGGGCAATCAGCCCCAGCATTTT
NA | NA | TRBJ1-6 | TRBV27 | CASSPRQPAYNSPLHF | TGTGCCAGCAGTCCCAGACAGCCTGCCTATAATTCACCCCTCCACTTT
NA | TRBD2 | TRBJ2-1 | TRBV5-1 | CASRRGFSYNEQFF | TGCGCCAGCAGGCGGGGGTTCTCCTACAATGAGCAGTTCTTC
NA | TRBD1 | TRBJ2-7 | TRBV27 | CASSGRTGGAYEQYF | TGTGCCAGCAGTGGACGGACAGGGGGCGCGTACGAGCAGTACTTC
NA | NA | TRBJ1-1 | TRBV25-1 | CASSSSESDSYTEAFF | TGTGCCAGCAGTAGCAGTGAATCAGACAGCTACACTGAAGCTTTCTTT
few | TRBD2 | TRBJ2-5 | TRBV25-1 | CASSAVRAGRYQETQYF | TGTGCCAGCAGTGCGGTGCGAGCGGGGAGGTACCAAGAGACCCAGTACTTC
NA | TRBD1 | TRBJ1-1 | TRBV29-1 | CSVTGITEAFF | TGCAGCGTGACAGGGATCACTGAAGCTTTCTTT
NA | NA | TRBJ2-5 | TRBV14 | CASSQVRSTQYQETQYF | TGTGCCAGCAGCCAAGTTCGTTCGACACAGTACCAAGAGACCCAGTACTTC
NA | TRBD1 | TRBJ1-6 | TRBV19 | CASRLQGAESPLHF | TGTGCCAGTAGACTACAGGGGGCCGAATCACCCCTCCACTTT